One T cell receptor (beta chain) is described in this entry. Its antigen is undetermined. This entry is derived from a study of monozygotic twins with cystic fibrosis. Notes on the study in general: J usage was most co-twin-similar in 8 of 16 pairs, V in 13. Clonality was generally low (median approximately 0.0088), higher in the most severe patients.

Repertoires were generated with immunoSEQ multiplex PCR, while TCRdb's copy carries only in-frame clones and drops some. Of fewer than 30,000 clones listed, about 96% are singletons. Germline V gene lookup returns CDR1 SGHAT and CDR2 FQNNGV. This CDR3 contains 16 residues. Trimming cost V 2 bases and J 7 bases; bases outside gene matches: 4. The V and J genes are TRBV11-2 and TRBJ2-1; 14 positions match TRBD2. Sequencing used blood. The sequence was obtained from a girl aged 2 to 9 with cystic fibrosis. This CDR3 reads CASSLRLAGGYNEQFF. CDR3 sequence (DNA): TGTGCCAGCAGCTTACGACTAGCGGGAGGGTATAATGAGCAGTTCTTC. The entire variable domain, with the rest obtained from reference TRBV11-2 and TRBJ2-1, is as follows: EAGVAQSPRYKIIEKRQSVAFWCNPISGHATLYWYQQILGQGPKLLIQFQNNGVVDDSQLPKDRFSAERLKGVDSTLKIQPAKLEDSAVYLCASSLRLAGGYNEQFFGPGTRLTVL.